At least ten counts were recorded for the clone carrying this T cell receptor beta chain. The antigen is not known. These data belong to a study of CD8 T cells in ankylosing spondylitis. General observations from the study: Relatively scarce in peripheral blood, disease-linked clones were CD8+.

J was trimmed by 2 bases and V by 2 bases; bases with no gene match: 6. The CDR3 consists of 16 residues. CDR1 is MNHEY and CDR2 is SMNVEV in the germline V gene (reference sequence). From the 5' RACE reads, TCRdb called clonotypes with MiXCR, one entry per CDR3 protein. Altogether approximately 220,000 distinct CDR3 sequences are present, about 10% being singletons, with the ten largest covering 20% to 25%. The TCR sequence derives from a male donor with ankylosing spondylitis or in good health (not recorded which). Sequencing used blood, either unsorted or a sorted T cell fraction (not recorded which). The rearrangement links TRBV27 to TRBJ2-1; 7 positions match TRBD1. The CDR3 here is CASSLAGTETYNEQFF. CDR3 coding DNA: TGTGCCAGCAGTTTAGCCGGGACAGAGACCTACAATGAGCAGTTCTTC.